The clone carrying this T cell receptor beta chain was found a few times. Its antigen is not known. The source of the sample is a study of T cells after yellow fever vaccination. Overall study: Fractions low in cell number were prepared with SMART-Seq v4 Ultra Low Input. Study-wide findings and caveats: Post-booster repertoires contained most primary-vaccination clones again (about 95% CD4, approximately 86% CD8). On re-exposure, the response was weaker but peaked faster, at day 5 versus 15.

They built TCR cDNA with 5'RACE template switching, a step that put in a universal primer site and UMIs. TCRdb passed the 5' RACE reads through MiXCR, listing each CDR3 protein once. The sample includes about 330,000 distinct CDR3 sequences, approximately 7% of them seen just once. Germline CDR1 is SGDLS and CDR2 is YYNGEE. The ends were cut back, 6 bases at V and 1 base at J, with 11 bases in the middle. This CDR3 contains 15 residues. This clonotype was sampled from a young man who received the YFV17D yellow fever vaccine. The chain is built from TRBV9 and TRBJ2-6, with D uncertain. The material was PBMCs, obtained roughly 47 days after the first yellow fever vaccination. The CDR3 is CASTRNPSGANVLTF. The CDR3 nucleotides read TGTGCCAGCACCCGTAACCCTTCTGGGGCCAACGTCCTGACTTTC.